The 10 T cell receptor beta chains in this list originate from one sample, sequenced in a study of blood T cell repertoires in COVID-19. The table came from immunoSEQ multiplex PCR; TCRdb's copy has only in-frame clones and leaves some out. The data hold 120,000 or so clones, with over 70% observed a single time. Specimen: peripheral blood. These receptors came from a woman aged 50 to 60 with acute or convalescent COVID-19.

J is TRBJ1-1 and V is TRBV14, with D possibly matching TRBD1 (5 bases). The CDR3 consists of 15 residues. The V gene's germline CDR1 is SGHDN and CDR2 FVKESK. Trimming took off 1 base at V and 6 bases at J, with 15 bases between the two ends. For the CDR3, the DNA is TGTGCCAGCAGCCAAGCGGTCCAGGGAAGGCCTGAAGCTTTCTTT. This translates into CASSQAVQGRPEAFF.

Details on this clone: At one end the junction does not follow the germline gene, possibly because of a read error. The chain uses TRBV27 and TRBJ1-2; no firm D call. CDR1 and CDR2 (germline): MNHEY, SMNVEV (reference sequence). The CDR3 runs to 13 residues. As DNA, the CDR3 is TGTGCCAGCGCCCCGGGGTTACCACATGGCTACACCTTT. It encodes CASAPGLPHGYTF.

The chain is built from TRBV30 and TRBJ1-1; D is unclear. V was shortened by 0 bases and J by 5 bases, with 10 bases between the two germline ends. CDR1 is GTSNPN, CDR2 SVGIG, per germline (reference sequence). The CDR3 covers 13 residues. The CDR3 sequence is CAWSVGWETEAFF. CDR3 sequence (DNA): TGTGCCTGGAGTGTCGGGTGGGAGACTGAAGCTTTCTTT.

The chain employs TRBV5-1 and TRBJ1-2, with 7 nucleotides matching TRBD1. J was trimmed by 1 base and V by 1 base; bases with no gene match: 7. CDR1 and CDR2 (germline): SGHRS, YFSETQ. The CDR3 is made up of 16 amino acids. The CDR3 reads CASSLFTGAFNYGYTF. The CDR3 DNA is TGCGCCAGCAGCTTGTTTACAGGGGCATTTAACTATGGCTACACCTTC.

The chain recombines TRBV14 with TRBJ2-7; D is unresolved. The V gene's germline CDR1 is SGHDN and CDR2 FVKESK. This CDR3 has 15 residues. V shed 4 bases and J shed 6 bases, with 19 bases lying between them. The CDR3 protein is CASSLPGRPLSEQYF. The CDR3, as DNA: TGTGCCAGCAGCCTCCCAGGAAGGCCGCTCTCCGAGCAGTACTTC.

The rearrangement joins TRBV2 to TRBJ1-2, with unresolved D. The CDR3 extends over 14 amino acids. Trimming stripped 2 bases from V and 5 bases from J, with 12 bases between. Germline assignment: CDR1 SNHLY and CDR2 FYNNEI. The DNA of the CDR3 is TGTGCCAGCAGTGAACTCCAGGCTTCTTATGGCTACACCTTC. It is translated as CASSELQASYGYTF.

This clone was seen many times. Here the CDR3 reads CASSQGQAGNTIYF. Here the CDR3 DNA reads TGTGCCAGCAGCCAAGGACAGGCTGGAAACACCATATATTTT. The chain joins TRBV28 to TRBJ1-3, with TRBD1 matching 7 bases. Germline lookup yields CDR1 MDHEN and CDR2 SYDVKM. This CDR3 spans 14 amino acids. The ends lost 6 bases at V and 2 bases at J; junction bases unmatched: 4.

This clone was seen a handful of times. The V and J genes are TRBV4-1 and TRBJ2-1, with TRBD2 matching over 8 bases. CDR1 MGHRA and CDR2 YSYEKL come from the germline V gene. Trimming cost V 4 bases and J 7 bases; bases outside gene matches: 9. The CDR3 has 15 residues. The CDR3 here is CASSPAGVTRNEQFF. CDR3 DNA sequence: TGCGCCAGCAGCCCAGCGGGGGTAACGAGGAATGAGCAGTTCTTC.

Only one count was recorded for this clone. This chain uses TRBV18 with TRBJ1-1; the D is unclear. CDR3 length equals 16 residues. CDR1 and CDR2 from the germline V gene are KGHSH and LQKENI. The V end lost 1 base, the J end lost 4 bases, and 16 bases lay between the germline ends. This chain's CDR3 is CASSPQSGFLSTEAFF. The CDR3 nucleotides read TGTGCCAGCTCACCACAATCGGGTTTTCTTTCCACTGAAGCTTTCTTT.

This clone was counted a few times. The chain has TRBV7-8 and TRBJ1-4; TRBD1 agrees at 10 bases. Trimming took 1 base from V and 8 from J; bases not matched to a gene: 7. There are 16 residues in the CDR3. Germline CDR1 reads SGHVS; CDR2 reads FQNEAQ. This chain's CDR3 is CASSLGLGQGEEKLFF. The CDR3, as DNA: TGTGCCAGCAGCTTAGGGCTTGGACAGGGGGAAGAAAAACTGTTTTTT.